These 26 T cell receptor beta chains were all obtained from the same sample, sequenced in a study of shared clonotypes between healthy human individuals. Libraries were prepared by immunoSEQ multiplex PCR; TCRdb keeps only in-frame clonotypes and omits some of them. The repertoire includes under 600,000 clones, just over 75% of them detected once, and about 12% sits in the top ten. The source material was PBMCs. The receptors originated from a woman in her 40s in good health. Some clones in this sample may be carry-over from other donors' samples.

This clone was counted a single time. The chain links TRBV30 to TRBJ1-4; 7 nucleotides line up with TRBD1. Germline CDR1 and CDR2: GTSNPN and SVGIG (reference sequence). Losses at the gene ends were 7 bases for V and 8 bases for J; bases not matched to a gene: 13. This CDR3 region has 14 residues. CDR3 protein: CASTDRVIGEKLFF. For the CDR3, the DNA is TGTGCCTCCACAGACAGGGTAATAGGAGAAAAACTGTTTTTT.

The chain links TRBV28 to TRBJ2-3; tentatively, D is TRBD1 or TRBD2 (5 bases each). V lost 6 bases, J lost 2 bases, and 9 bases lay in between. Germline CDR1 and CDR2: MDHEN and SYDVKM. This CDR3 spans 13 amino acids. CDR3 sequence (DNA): TGTGCCAGCAGCGAGGGGAACACAGATACGCAGTATTTT. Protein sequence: CASSEGNTDTQYF.

CDR3 DNA: TGTGCCAGCAGCTCCGACTTTTTCTCCTACAATGAGCAGTTCTTC. Amino acid sequence: CASSSDFFSYNEQFF. This chain joins TRBV7-9 and TRBJ2-1; D remains unclear. This CDR3 region has 15 residues. The ends were cut back, 4 bases at V and 0 bases at J, with 10 bases in the middle. The germline V gene has CDR1 SEHNR and CDR2 FQNEAQ (reference sequence). The full variable domain, its missing parts supplied by reference TRBV7-9 and TRBJ2-1, is DTGVSQNPRHKITKRGQNVTFRCDPISEHNRLYWYRQTLGQGPEFLTYFQNEAQLEKSRLLSDRFSAERPKGSFSTLEIQRTEQGDSAMYLCASSSDFFSYNEQFFGPGTRLTVL.

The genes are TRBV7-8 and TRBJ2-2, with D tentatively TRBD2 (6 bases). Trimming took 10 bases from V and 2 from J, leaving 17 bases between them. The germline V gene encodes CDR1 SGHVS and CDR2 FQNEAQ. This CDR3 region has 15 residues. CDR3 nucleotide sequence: TGTGCCAATAAACCCGGCGGGGCCAACACCGGGGAGCTGTTTTTT. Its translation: CANKPGGANTGELFF.

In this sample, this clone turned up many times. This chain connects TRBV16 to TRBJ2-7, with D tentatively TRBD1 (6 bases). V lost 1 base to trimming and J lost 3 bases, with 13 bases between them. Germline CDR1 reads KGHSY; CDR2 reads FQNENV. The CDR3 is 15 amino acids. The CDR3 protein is CASSQLTTGLYEQYF. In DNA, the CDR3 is TGTGCCAGCAGCCAATTGACGACAGGCCTCTACGAGCAGTACTTC.

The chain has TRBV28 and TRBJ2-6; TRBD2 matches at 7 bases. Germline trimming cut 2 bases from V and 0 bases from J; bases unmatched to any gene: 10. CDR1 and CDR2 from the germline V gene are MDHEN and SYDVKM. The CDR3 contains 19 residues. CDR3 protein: CASSLAGASGTSGANVLTF. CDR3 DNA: TGTGCCAGCAGTTTAGCCGGGGCTAGCGGTACCTCTGGGGCCAACGTCCTGACTTTC.

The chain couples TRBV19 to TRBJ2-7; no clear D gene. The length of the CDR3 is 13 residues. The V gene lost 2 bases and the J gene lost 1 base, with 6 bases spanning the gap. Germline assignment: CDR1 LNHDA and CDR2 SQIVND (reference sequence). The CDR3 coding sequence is TGTGCCAGTAGTATAACGGATTCCTACGAGCAGTACTTC. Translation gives CASSITDSYEQYF.

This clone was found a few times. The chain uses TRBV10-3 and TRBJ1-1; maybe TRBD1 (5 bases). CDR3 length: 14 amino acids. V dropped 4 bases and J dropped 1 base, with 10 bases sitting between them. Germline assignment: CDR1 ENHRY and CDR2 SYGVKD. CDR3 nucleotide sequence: TGTGCCATCAGTGGCGACAGAAGGAACACTGAAGCTTTCTTT. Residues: CAISGDRRNTEAFF.

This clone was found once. This CDR3 reads CASSPKSGSYEQYF. The CDR3 DNA follows: TGTGCCAGCAGCCCCAAAAGCGGGAGTTACGAGCAGTACTTC. The rearrangement uses TRBV7-2 and TRBJ2-7; the match to TRBD2 covers 8 bases. Germline V gene lookup returns CDR1 SGHTA and CDR2 FQGNSA. This CDR3 comprises 14 residues. With V trimmed by 5 bases and J by 4 bases, 7 bases remained unmatched.

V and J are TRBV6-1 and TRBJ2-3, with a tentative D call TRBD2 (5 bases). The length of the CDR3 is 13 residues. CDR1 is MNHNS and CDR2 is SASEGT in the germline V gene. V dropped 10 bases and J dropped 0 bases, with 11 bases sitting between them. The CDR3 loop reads CAISRGSTDTQYF. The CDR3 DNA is TGTGCCATCAGCCGGGGTAGCACAGATACGCAGTATTTT.

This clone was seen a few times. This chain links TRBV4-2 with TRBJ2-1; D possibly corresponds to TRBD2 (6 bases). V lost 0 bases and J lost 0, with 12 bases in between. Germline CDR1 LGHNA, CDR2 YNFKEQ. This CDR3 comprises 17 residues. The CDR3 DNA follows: TGTGCCAGCAGCCAAGAGAGACGGGGGAGCTCCTACAATGAGCAGTTCTTC. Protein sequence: CASSQERRGSSYNEQFF.

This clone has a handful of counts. CDR3 sequence: CASRISAQTYNEQFF. The CDR3 nucleotides are TGTGCCAGCAGGATCAGTGCCCAGACCTACAATGAGCAGTTCTTC. This chain uses TRBV2 with TRBJ2-1, with D uncertain. The CDR3 runs to 15 residues. V was pared by 6 bases and J by 2 bases, with 14 bases between. CDR1 and CDR2 from the germline V gene are SNHLY and FYNNEI.

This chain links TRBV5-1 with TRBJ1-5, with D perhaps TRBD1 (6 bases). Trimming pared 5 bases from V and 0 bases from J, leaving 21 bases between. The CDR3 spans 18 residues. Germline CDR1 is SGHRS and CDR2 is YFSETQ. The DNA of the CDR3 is TGCGCCAGCAGTTTTGGGACAAGTAGATCGAATAGCAATCAGCCCCAGCATTTT. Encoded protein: CASSFGTSRSNSNQPQHF.

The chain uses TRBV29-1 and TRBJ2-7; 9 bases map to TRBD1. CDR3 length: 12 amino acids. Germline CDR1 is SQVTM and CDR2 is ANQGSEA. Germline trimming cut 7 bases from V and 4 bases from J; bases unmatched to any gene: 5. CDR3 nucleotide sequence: TGCAGCGCGACCGGGACAGGGTACGAGCAGTACTTC. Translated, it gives CSATGTGYEQYF.

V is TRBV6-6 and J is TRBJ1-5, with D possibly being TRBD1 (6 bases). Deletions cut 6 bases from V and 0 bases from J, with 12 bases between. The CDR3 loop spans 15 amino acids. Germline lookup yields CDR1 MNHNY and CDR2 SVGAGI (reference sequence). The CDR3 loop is CASRTTGISNQPQHF. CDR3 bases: TGTGCCAGCAGAACAACAGGGATTAGCAATCAGCCCCAGCATTTT.

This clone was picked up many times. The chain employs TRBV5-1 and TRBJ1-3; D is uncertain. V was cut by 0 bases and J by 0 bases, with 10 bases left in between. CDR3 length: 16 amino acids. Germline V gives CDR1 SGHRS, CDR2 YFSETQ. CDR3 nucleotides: TGCGCCAGCAGCTTGGCCGGGGTGGACTCTGGAAACACCATATATTTT. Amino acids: CASSLAGVDSGNTIYF.

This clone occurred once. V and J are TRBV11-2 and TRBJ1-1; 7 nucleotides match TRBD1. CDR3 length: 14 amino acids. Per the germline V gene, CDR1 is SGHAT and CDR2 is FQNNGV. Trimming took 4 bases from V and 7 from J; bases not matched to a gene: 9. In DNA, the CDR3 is TGTGCCAGCAGCTCAAACAGGGGACTGCTTGAAGCTTTCTTT. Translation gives CASSSNRGLLEAFF.

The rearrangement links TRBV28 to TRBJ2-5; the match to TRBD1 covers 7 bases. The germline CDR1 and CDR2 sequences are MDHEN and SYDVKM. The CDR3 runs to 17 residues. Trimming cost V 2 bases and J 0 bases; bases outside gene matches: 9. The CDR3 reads CASSLRRTGLYQETQYF. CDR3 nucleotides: TGTGCCAGCAGTTTAAGGAGGACAGGCCTATACCAAGAGACCCAGTACTTC.

CDR3 in DNA: TGTGCCAGCAGCTTGGGGGCCTCCTACGAGCAGTACTTC. This encodes CASSLGASYEQYF. V and J are TRBV7-3 and TRBJ2-7; perhaps TRBD1 as D (6 bases). The CDR3 length is 13 residues. Trimming stripped 3 bases from V and 0 bases from J, with 6 bases between. Germline V gene lookup returns CDR1 SGHTA and CDR2 FQGTGA. Filled out from reference TRBV7-3 and TRBJ2-7, the complete variable domain reads GAGVSQTPSNKVTEKGKYVELRCDPISGHTALYWYRQSLGQGPEFLIYFQGTGAADDSGLPNDRFFAVRPEGSVSTLKIQRTERGDSAVYLCASSLGASYEQYFGPGTRLTVT.

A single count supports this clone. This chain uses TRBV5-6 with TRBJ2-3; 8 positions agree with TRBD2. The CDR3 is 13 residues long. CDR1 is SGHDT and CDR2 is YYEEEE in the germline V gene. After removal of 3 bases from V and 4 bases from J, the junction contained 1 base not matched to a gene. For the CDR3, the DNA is TGTGCCAGCAGCTCACTAGCGGCAGATACGCAGTATTTT. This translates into CASSSLAADTQYF. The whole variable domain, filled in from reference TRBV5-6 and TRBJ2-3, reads DAGVTQSPTHLIKTRGQQVTLRCSPKSGHDTVSWYQQALGQGPQFIFQYYEEEERQRGNFPDRFSGHQFPNYSSELNVNALLLGDSALYLCASSSLAADTQYFGPGTRLTVL.

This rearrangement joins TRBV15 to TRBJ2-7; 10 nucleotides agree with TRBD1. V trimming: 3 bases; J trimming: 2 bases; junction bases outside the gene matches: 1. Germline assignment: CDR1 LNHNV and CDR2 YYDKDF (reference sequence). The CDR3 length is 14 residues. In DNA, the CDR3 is TGTGCCACCAGCAGGGACAGGGGGACCTACGAGCAGTACTTC. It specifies CATSRDRGTYEQYF.

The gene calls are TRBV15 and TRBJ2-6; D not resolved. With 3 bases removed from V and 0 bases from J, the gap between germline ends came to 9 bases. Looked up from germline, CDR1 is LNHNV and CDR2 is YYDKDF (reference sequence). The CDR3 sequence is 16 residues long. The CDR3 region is CATSRGFRSGANVLTF. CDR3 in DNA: TGTGCCACCAGCAGGGGGTTTCGCTCTGGGGCCAACGTCCTGACTTTC.

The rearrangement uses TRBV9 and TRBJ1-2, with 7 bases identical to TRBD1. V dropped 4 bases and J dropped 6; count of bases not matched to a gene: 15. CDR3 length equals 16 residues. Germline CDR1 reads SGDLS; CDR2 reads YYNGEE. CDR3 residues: CASSPWDSMGSDGYTF. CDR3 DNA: TGTGCCAGCAGCCCGTGGGACAGCATGGGGAGTGATGGCTACACCTTC.

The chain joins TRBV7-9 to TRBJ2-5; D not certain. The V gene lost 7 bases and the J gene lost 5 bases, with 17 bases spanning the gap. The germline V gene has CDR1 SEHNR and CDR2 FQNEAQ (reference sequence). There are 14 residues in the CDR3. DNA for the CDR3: TGTGCCAGCATGGGCCCCCCCCGCGCGGAGACCCAGTACTTC. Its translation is CASMGPPRAETQYF. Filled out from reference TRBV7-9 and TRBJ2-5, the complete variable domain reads DTGVSQNPRHKITKRGQNVTFRCDPISEHNRLYWYRQTLGQGPEFLTYFQNEAQLEKSRLLSDRFSAERPKGSFSTLEIQRTEQGDSAMYLCASMGPPRAETQYFGPGTRLLVL.

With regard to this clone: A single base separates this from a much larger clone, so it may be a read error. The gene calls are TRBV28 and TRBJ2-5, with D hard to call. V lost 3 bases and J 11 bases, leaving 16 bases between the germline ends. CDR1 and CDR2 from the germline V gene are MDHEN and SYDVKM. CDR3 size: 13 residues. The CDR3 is CASSFLVYELQYF. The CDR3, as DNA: TGTGCCAGCAGTTTTCTAGTCTACGAGCTGCAGTACTTC.

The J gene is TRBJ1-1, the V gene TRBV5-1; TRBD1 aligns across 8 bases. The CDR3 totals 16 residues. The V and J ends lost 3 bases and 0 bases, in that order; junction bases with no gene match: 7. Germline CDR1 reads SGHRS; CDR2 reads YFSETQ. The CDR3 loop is CASSSDLTGVNTEAFF. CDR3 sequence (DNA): TGCGCCAGCAGCTCCGACTTGACAGGGGTGAACACTGAAGCTTTCTTT. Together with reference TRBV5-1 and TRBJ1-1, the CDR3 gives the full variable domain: KAGVTQTPRYLIKTRGQQVTLSCSPISGHRSVSWYQQTPGQGLQFLFEYFSETQRNKGNFPGRFSGRQFSNSRSEMNVSTLELGDSALYLCASSSDLTGVNTEAFFGQGTRLTVV.